One sample yielded the 8 T cell receptor beta chains listed below, sequenced in a study of blood T cell repertoires in COVID-19. Generated by immunoSEQ multiplex PCR, the TCRdb table keeps only in-frame clones and is missing some. The sample includes over 200,000 clones, more than 85% of them seen just once. The sequencing input was peripheral blood. The receptors were sampled from a person in their late teens or twenties with COVID-19, enrolled during active disease.

As concerns this clone: The junction and the germline gene differ at one end; a read error may be behind it. The rearrangement links TRBV7-7 to TRBJ2-5, with TRBD1 identical over 9 bases. The CDR3 sequence is 15 residues long. Per the germline V gene, CDR1 is SSHAT and CDR2 is FNYEAQ (reference sequence). DNA of the CDR3: TGTGCTAGCAGCTTACGGGACAGGGATCAAGAGACCCAGTACTTC. Encoded protein: CASSLRDRDQETQYF.

V and J are TRBV5-5 and TRBJ2-7; 11 positions match TRBD2. CDR1 and CDR2 (germline): SGHKS, YYEKEE (reference sequence). The V segment lost 2 bases and the J segment 3 bases; nucleotides outside the gene matches: 1. The CDR3 spans 14 residues. The CDR3 sequence is CASSFGTSGYEQYF. The DNA of the CDR3 is TGTGCCAGCAGCTTCGGGACTAGCGGCTACGAGCAGTACTTC.

The rearrangement joins TRBV4-3 to TRBJ2-3; TRBD2 matches at 10 bases. Germline V gene data show CDR1 as LGHNA and CDR2 as YSLEER. The CDR3 length is 16 residues. V was clipped by 2 bases and J by 1 base; unmatched bases: 3. The CDR3 DNA reads TGCGCCAGCAGCCAAACCGGGACTAGCGGCACAGATACGCAGTATTTT. The encoded protein is CASSQTGTSGTDTQYF.

The genes are TRBV2 and TRBJ2-3; 9 bases are a match to TRBD1. The CDR3 runs to 16 residues. The V and J ends lost 6 bases and 2 bases, in that order; junction bases with no gene match: 9. The germline gives CDR1 SNHLY, CDR2 FYNNEI. The CDR3, as DNA: TGTGCCAGCAGAGATACCGGGACAGGGCCCACAGATACGCAGTATTTT. Residues: CASRDTGTGPTDTQYF. The full variable domain, with the rest looked up from reference TRBV2 and TRBJ2-3, is EPEVTQTPSHQVTQMGQEVILRCVPISNHLYFYWYRQILGQKVEFLVSFYNNEISEKSEIFDDQFSVERPDGSNFTLKIRSTKLEDSAMYFCASRDTGTGPTDTQYFGPGTRLTVL.

The chain recombines TRBV10-3 with TRBJ1-1, with TRBD1 as a possible D gene (6 bases). Trimming cost V 2 bases and J 4 bases, with 11 bases left between them. CDR3 length equals 14 residues. Looked up from germline, CDR1 is ENHRY and CDR2 is SYGVKD. CDR3 sequence (DNA): TGTGCCATCAGTGAGGGGCAGGGGTCCACTGAAGCTTTCTTT. Encoded protein: CAISEGQGSTEAFF.

This chain links TRBV28 with TRBJ2-1; D is unresolved. This CDR3 contains 15 residues. Trimming cost V 1 base and J 2 bases, with 9 bases left between them. Germline CDR1 and CDR2: MDHEN and SYDVKM. CDR3 nucleotide sequence: TGTGCCAGCAGTTTATTGGCGGAAACCTACAATGAGCAGTTCTTC. Translation: CASSLLAETYNEQFF.

V is TRBV28 and J is TRBJ2-1, with D maybe TRBD2 (6 bases). There are 15 residues in the CDR3. The germline V and J ends were trimmed by 6 bases and 4 bases, with 16 bases remaining between them. The germline gives CDR1 MDHEN, CDR2 SYDVKM. The CDR3 is CASSPLGGEYNEQFF. DNA of the CDR3: TGTGCCAGCAGCCCGTTGGGGGGAGAGTACAATGAGCAGTTCTTC.

V is TRBV10-3 and J is TRBJ2-3; 8 positions match TRBD2. Trimming at V came to 9 bases and at J to 0 bases, leaving 2 bases not matched to a gene. Germline V gene data show CDR1 as ENHRY and CDR2 as SYGVKD. The CDR3 consists of 13 residues. CDR3 in amino acids: CAMASGSTDTQYF. The CDR3 bases are TGTGCCATGGCTAGCGGGAGCACAGATACGCAGTATTTT.